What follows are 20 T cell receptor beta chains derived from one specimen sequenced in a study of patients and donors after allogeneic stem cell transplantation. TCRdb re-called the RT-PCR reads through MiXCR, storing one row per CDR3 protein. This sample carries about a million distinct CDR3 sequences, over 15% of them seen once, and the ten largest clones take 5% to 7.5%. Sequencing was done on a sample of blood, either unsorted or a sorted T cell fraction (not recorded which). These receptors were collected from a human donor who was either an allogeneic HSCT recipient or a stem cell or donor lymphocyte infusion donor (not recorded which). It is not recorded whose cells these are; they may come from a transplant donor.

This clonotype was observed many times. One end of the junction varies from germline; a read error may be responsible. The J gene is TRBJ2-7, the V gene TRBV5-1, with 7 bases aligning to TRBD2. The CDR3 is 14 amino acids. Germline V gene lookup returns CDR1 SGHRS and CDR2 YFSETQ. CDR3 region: CASSETGGSYEQYF. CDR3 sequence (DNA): TGTGCCAGCAGTGAAACGGGAGGAAGCTACGAGCAGTACTTC.

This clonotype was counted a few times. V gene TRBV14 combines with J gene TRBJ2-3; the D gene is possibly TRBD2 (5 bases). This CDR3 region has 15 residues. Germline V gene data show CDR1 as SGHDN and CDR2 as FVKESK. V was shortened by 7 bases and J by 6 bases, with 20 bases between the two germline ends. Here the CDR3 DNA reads TGTGCCAGCAAACGTAGCATCGGGATAGGGGATACGCAGTATTTT. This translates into CASKRSIGIGDTQYF.

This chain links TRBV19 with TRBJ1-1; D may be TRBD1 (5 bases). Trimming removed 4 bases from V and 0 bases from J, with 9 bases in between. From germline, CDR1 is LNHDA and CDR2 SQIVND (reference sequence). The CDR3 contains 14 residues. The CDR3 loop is CASSTDTMNTEAFF. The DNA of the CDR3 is TGTGCCAGTAGTACGGACACCATGAACACTGAAGCTTTCTTT. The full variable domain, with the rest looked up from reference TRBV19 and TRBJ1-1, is DGGITQSPKYLFRKEGQNVTLSCEQNLNHDAMYWYRQDPGQGLRLIYYSQIVNDFQKGDIAEGYSVSREKKESFPLTVTSAQKNPTAFYLCASSTDTMNTEAFFGQGTRLTVV.

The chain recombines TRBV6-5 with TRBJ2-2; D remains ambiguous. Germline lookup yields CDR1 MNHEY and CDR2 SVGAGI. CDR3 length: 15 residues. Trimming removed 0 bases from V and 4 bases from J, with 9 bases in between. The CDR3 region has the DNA TGTGCCAGCAGTTACTCGTGGCTAGTCACCGGGGAGCTGTTTTTT. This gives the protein CASSYSWLVTGELFF.

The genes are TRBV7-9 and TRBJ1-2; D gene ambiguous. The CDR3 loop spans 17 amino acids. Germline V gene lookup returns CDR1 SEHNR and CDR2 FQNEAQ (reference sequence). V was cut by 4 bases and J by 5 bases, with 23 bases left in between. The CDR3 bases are TGTGCCAGCAGCTCTCCGACTCTGAGAGGACCGGTGTATGGCTACACCTTC. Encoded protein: CASSSPTLRGPVYGYTF.

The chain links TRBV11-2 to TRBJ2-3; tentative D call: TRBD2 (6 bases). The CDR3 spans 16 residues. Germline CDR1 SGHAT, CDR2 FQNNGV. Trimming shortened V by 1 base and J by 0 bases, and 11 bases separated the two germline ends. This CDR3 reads CASSLAGDSSTDTQYF. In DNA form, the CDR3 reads TGTGCCAGCAGCTTAGCGGGGGATTCTAGCACAGATACGCAGTATTTT.

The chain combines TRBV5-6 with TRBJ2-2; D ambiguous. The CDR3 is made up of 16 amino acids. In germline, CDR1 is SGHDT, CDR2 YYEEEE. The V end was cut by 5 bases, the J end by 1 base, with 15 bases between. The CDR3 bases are TGTGCCAGCAGTGGGCTTCAGCTCGGGAACACCGGGGAGCTGTTTTTT. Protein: CASSGLQLGNTGELFF.

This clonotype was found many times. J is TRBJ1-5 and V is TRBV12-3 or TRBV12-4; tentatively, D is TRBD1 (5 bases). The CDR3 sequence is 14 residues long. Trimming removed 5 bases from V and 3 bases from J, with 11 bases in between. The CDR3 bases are TGTGCCAGCAGTACGGGACGGCTCAATCAGCCCCAGCATTTT. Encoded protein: CASSTGRLNQPQHF.

The CDR3 nucleotides read TGTGCCAGCAGCCCCGTTCAGGGGCGAAACACTGAAGCTTTCTTT. Translated, it gives CASSPVQGRNTEAFF. The genes are TRBV11-2 and TRBJ1-1; a possible D gene is TRBD1 (6 bases). There are 15 residues in the CDR3. V lost 5 bases, J lost 2 bases, and 15 bases lay in between. Per germline, CDR1 SGHAT and CDR2 FQNNGV. The full variable domain, in which reference TRBV11-2 and TRBJ1-1 provide the parts outside the CDR3, is EAGVAQSPRYKIIEKRQSVAFWCNPISGHATLYWYQQILGQGPKLLIQFQNNGVVDDSQLPKDRFSAERLKGVDSTLKIQPAKLEDSAVYLCASSPVQGRNTEAFFGQGTRLTVV.

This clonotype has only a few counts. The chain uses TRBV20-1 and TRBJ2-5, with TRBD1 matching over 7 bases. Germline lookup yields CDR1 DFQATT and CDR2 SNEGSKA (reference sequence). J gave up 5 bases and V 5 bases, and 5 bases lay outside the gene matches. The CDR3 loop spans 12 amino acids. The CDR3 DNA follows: TGCAGTGCTCCGGGACAGCTGGAGACCCAGTACTTC. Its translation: CSAPGQLETQYF.

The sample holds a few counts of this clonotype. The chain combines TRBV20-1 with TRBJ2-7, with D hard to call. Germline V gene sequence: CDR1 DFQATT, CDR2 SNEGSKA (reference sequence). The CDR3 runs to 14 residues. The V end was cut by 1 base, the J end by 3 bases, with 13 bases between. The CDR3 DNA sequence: TGCAGTGCTAGAGTAGGGTCAGGTAGCTACGAGCAGTACTTC. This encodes CSARVGSGSYEQYF.

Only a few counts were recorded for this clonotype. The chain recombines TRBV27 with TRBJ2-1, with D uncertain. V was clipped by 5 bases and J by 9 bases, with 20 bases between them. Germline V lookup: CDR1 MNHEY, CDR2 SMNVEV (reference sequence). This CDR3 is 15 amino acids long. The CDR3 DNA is TGTGCCAGCAGTCCACCGGGTCTAGGGATTAGTGAGCAGTTCTTC. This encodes CASSPPGLGISEQFF.

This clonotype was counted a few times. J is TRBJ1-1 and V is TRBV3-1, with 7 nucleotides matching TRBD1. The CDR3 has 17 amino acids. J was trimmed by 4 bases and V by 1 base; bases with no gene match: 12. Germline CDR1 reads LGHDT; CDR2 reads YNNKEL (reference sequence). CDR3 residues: CASSQARPRAGGTEAFF. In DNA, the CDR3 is TGTGCCAGCAGCCAAGCTCGACCCAGGGCAGGGGGCACTGAAGCTTTCTTT. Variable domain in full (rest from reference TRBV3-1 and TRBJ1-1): DTAVSQTPKYLVTQMGNDKSIKCEQNLGHDTMYWYKQDSKKFLKIMFSYNNKELIINETVPNRFSPKSPDKAHLNLHINSLELGDSAVYFCASSQARPRAGGTEAFFGQGTRLTVV.

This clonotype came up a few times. The CDR3 DNA sequence: TGCGCCAGCAGCCACGGGGGGGCCGTTGGAGATACGCAGTATTTT. Its translation: CASSHGGAVGDTQYF. This chain links TRBV5-1 with TRBJ2-3, with 8 bases lining up with TRBD2. The V gene end was trimmed by 4 bases and the J gene end by 5 bases; junction bases not matched to a gene: 9. CDR3 length: 15 residues. Germline V gene lookup returns CDR1 SGHRS and CDR2 YFSETQ.

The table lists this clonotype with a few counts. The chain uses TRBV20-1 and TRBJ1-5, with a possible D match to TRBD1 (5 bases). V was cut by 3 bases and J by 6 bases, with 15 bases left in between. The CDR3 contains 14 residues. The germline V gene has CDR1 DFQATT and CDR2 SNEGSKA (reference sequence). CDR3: CSARGPGGTQPQHF. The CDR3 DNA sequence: TGCAGTGCTAGGGGACCTGGGGGGACTCAGCCCCAGCATTTT.

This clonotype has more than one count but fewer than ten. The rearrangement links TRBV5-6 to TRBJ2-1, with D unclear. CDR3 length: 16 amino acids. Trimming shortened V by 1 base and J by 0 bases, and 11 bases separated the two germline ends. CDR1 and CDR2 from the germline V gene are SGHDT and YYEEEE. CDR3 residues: CASSLNPSTSYNEQFF. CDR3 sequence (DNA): TGTGCCAGCAGCTTGAATCCTAGTACCTCCTACAATGAGCAGTTCTTC.

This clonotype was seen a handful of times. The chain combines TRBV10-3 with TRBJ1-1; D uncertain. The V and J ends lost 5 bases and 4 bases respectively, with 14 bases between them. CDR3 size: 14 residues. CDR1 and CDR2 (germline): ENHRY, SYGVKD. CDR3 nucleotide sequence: TGTGCCATCAGTTCCGGACGCACCAGCACTGAAGCTTTCTTT. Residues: CAISSGRTSTEAFF.

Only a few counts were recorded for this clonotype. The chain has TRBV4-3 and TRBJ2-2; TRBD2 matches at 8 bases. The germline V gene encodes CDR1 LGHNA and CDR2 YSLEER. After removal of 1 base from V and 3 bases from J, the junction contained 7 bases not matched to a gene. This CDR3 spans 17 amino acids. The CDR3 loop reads CASSQGSGGADTGELFF. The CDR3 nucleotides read TGCGCCAGCAGCCAAGGATCCGGGGGGGCCGACACCGGGGAGCTGTTTTTT.

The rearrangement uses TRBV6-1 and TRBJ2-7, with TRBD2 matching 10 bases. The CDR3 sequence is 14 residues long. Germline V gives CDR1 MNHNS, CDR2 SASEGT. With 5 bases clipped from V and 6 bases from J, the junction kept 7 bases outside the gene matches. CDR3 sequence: CASSRSGRGFEQYF. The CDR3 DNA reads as TGTGCCAGCAGTCGGAGCGGGAGGGGTTTCGAGCAGTACTTC.

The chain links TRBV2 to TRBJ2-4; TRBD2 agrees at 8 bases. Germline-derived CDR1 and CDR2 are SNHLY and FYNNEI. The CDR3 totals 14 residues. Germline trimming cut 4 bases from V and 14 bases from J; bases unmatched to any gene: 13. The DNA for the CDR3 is TGTGCCAGCAGTGTGAGTGATAGCGGGATTGGGAAGTACTTC. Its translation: CASSVSDSGIGKYF. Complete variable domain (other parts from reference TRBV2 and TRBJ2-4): EPEVTQTPSHQVTQMGQEVILRCVPISNHLYFYWYRQILGQKVEFLVSFYNNEISEKSEIFDDQFSVERPDGSNFTLKIRSTKLEDSAMYFCASSVSDSGIGKYFGAGTRLSVL.